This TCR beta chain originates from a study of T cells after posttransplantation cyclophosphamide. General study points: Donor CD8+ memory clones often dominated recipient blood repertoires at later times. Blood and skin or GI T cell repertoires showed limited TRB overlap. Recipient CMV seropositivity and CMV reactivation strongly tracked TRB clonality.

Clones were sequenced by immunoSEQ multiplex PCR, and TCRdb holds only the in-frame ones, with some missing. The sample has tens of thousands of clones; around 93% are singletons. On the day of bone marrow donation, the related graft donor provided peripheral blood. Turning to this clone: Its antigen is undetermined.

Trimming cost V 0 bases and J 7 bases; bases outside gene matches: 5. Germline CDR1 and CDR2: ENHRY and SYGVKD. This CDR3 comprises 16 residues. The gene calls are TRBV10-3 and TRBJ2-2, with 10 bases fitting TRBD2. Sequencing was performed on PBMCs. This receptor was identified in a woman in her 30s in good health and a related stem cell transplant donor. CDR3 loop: CAISESSGGALGELFF. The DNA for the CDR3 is TGTGCCATCAGTGAGTCAAGCGGGGGGGCTCTCGGGGAGCTGTTTTTT.